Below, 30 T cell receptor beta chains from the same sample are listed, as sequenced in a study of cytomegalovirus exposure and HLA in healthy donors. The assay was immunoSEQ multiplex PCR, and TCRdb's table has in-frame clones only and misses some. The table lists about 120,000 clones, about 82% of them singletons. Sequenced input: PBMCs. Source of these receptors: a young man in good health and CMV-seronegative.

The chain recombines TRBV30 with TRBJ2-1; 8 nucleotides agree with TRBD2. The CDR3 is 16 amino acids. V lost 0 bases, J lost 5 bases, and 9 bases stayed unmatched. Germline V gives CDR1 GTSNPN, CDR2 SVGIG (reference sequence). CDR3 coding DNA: TGTGCCTGGAGTGTATTAATGGCGGGGGGAAACAATGAGCAGTTCTTC. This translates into CAWSVLMAGGNNEQFF.

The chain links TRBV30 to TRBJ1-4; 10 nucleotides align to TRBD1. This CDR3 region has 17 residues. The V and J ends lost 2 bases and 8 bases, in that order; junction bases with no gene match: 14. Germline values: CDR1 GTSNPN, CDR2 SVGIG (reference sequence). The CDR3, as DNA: TGTGCCTGGAGTCCGACCTTGCCGGGACAGGGGAGAGAAAAACTGTTTTTT. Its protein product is CAWSPTLPGQGREKLFF.

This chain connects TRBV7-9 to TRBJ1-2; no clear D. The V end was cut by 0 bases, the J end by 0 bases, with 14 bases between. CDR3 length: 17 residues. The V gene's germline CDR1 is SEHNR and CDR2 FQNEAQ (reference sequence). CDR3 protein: CASSLASGPATNYGYTF. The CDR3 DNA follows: TGTGCCAGCAGCTTAGCTTCTGGGCCTGCAACTAACTATGGCTACACCTTC.

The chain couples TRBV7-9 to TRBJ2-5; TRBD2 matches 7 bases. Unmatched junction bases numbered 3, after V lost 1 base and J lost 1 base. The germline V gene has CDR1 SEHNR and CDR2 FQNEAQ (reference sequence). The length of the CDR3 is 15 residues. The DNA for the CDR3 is TGTGCCAGCAGCTTAGTATCGGGGGGCCAAGAGACCCAGTACTTC. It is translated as CASSLVSGGQETQYF.

As DNA, the CDR3 is TGTGCCAGCAGCTTGGGACAGGGGGGTAGGGGCCAGCATTTT. This translates into CASSLGQGGRGQHF. The chain combines TRBV5-5 with TRBJ1-5; 9 nucleotides line up with TRBD1. V trimming: 0 bases; J trimming: 12 bases; junction bases outside the gene matches: 7. CDR1 is SGHKS and CDR2 is YYEKEE in the germline V gene (reference sequence). There are 14 residues in the CDR3.

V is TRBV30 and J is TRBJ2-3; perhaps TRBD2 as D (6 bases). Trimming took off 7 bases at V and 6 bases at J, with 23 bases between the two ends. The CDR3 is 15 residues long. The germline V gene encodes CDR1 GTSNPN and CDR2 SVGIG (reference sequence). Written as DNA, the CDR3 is TGTGCCTCAACACTCGGGACTTCGGTTCTGGATACGCAGTATTTT. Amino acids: CASTLGTSVLDTQYF.

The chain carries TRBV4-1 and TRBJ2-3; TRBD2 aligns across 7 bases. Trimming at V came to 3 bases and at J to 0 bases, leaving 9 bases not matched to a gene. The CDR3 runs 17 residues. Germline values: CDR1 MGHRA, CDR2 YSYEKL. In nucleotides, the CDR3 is TGCGCCAGCAGCCATCGGGGGAGGGAGAGAAGCACAGATACGCAGTATTTT. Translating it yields CASSHRGRERSTDTQYF.

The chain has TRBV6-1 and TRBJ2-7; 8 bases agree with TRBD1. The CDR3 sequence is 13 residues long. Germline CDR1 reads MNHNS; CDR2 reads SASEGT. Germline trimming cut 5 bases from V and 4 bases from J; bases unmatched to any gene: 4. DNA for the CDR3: TGTGCCAGCAGTCCCACAGGGGGATACGAGCAGTACTTC. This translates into CASSPTGGYEQYF.

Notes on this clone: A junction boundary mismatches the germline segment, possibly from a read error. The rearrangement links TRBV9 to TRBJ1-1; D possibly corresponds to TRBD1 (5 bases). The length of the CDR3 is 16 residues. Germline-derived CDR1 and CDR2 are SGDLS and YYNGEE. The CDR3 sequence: CASSVGGAPGNAEAFF. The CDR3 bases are TGTGCCAGCAGCGTAGGCGGGGCCCCTGGGAACGCTGAAGCTTTCTTT.

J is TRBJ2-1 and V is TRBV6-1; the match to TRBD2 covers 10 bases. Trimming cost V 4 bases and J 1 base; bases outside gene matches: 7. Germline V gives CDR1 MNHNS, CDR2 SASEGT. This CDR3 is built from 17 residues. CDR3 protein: CASSANLAGESYNEQFF. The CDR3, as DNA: TGTGCCAGCAGTGCTAACCTAGCGGGGGAATCCTACAATGAGCAGTTCTTC.

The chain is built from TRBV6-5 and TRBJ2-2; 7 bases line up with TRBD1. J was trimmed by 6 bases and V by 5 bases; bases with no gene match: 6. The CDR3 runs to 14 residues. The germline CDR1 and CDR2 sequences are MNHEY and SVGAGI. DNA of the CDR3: TGTGCCAGCAGTAAATGGGACAGTCCCGGGGAGCTGTTTTTT. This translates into CASSKWDSPGELFF.

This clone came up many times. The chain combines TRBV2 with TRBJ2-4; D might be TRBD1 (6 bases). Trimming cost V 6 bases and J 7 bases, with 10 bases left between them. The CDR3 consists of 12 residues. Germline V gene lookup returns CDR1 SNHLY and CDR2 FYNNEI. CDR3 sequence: CASSQDRNIQYF. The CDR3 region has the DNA TGTGCCAGCAGCCAAGACAGGAACATTCAGTACTTC.

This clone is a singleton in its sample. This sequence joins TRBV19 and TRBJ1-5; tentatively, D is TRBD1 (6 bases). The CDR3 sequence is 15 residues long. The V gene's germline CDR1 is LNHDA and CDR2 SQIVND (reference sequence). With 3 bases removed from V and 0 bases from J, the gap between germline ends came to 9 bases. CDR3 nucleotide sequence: TGTGCCAGTAGTATTCACAGGGATAGCAATCAGCCCCAGCATTTT. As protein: CASSIHRDSNQPQHF.

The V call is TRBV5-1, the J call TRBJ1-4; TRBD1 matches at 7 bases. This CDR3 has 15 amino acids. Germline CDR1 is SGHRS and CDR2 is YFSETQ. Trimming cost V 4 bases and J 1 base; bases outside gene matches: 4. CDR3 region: CASSRDSKTNEKLFF. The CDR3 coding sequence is TGCGCCAGCAGCCGGGACAGCAAAACTAATGAAAAACTGTTTTTT.

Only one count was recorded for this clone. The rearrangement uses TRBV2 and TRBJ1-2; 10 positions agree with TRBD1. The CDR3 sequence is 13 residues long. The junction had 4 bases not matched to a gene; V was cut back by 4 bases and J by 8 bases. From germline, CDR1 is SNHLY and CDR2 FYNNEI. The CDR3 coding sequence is TGTGCCAGCAGTGCGACAGGGGGCTGGGGCTACACCTTC. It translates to CASSATGGWGYTF.

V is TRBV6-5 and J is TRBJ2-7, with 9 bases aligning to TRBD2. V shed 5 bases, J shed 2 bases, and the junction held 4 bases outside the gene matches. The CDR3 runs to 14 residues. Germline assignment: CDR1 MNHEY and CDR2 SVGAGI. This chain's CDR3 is CASSGGLAPYEQYF. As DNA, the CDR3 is TGTGCCAGCAGTGGGGGACTAGCCCCCTACGAGCAGTACTTC.

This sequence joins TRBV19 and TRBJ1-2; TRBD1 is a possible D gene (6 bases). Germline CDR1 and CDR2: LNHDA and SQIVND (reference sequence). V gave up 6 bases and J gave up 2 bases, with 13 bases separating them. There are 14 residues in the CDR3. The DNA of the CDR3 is TGTGCCAGTAGCCCCCAGGGGATCAACTATGGCTACACCTTC. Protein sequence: CASSPQGINYGYTF. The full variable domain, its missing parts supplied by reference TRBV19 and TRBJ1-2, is DGGITQSPKYLFRKEGQNVTLSCEQNLNHDAMYWYRQDPGQGLRLIYYSQIVNDFQKGDIAEGYSVSREKKESFPLTVTSAQKNPTAFYLCASSPQGINYGYTFGSGTRLTVV.

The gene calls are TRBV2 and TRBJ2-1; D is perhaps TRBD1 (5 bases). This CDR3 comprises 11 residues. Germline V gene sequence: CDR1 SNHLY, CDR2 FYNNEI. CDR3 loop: CASSTVNEQFF. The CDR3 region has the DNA TGTGCTAGCTCGACAGTCAATGAGCAGTTCTTC. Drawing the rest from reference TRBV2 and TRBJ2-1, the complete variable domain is EPEVTQTPSHQVTQMGQEVILRCVPISNHLYFYWYRQILGQKVEFLVSFYNNEISEKSEIFDDQFSVERPDGSNFTLKIRSTKLEDSAMYFCASSTVNEQFFGPGTRLTVL.

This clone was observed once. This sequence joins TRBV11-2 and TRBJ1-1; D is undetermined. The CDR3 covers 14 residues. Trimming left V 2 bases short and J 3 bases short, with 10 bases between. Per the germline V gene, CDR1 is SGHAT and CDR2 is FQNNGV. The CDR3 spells CASSLSGGYTEAFF. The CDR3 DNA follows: TGTGCCAGCAGCTTATCCGGAGGATACACTGAAGCTTTCTTT.

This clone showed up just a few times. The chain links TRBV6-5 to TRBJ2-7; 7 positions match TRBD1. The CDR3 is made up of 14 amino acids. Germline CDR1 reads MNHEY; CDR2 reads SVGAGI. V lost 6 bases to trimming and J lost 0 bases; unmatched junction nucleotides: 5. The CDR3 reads CASSDYRGSYEQYF. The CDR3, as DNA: TGTGCCAGCAGCGACTACAGGGGCTCCTACGAGCAGTACTTC.

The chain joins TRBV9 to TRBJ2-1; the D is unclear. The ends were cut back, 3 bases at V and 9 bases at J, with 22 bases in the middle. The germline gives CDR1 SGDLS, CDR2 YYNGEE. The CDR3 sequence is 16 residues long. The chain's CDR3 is CASSESPLRSVREQFF. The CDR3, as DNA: TGTGCCAGCAGCGAGAGCCCCCTCCGGTCGGTACGTGAGCAGTTCTTC.

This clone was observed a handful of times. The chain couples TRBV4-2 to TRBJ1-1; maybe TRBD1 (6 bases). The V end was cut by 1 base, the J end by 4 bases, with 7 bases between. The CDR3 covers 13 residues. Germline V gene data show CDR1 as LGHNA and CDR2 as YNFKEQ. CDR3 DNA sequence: TGTGCCAGCAGCCAAGCCAGGGGCACTGAAGCTTTCTTT. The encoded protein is CASSQARGTEAFF.

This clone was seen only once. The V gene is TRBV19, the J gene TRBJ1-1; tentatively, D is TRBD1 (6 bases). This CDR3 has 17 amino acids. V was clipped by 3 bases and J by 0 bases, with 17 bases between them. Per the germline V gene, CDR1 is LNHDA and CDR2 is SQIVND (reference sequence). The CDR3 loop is CASSMGGGRTVNTEAFF. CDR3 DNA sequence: TGTGCCAGTAGTATGGGTGGGGGACGGACAGTGAACACTGAAGCTTTCTTT.

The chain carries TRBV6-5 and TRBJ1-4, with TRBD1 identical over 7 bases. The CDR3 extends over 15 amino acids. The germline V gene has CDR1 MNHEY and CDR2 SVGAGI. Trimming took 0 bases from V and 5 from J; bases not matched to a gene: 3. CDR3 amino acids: CASSYSGTVNEKLFF. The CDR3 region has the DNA TGTGCCAGCAGTTACTCTGGGACAGTAAATGAAAAACTGTTTTTT.

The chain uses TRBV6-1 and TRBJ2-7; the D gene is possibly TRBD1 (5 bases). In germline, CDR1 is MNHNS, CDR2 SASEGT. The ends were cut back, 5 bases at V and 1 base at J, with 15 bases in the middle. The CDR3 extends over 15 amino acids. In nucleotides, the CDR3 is TGTGCCAGCAGTCGTAAGACAGATGGGTCCTACGAGCAGTACTTC. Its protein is CASSRKTDGSYEQYF.

This chain's CDR3 is CASSYGTGGRELFF. CDR3 DNA sequence: TGTGCCAGTAGTTACGGGACAGGGGGCCGGGAGCTGTTTTTT. The chain carries TRBV19 and TRBJ2-2; TRBD1 matches 12 bases. The V gene end was trimmed by 5 bases and the J gene end by 9 bases; junction bases not matched to a gene: 4. Germline assignment: CDR1 LNHDA and CDR2 SQIVND (reference sequence). The CDR3 runs 14 residues.

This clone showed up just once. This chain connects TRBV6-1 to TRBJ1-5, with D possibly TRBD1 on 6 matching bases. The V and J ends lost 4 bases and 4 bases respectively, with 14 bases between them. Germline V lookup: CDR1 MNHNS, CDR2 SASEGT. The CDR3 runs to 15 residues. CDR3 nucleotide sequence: TGTGCCAGCAGTGGTCCCGGGACACTGAATCAGCCCCAGCATTTT. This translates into CASSGPGTLNQPQHF.

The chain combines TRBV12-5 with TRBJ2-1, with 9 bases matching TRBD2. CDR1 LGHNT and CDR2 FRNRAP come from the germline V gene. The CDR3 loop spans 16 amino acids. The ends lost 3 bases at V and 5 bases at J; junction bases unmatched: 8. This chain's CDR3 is CASGFPAGLAHNEQFF. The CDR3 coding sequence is TGTGCTAGTGGTTTCCCTGCGGGACTAGCTCACAATGAGCAGTTCTTC.

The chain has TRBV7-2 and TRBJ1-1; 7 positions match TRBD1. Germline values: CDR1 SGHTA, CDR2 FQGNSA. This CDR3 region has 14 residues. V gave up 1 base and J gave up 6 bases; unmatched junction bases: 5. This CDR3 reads CASSLVNRGAEAFF. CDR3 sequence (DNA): TGTGCCAGCAGCTTAGTGAACAGGGGCGCTGAAGCTTTCTTT. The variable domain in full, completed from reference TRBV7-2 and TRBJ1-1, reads GAGVSQSPSNKVTEKGKDVELRCDPISGHTALYWYRQSLGQGLEFLIYFQGNSAPDKSGLPSDRFSAERTGGSVSTLTIQRTQQEDSAVYLCASSLVNRGAEAFFGQGTRLTVV.

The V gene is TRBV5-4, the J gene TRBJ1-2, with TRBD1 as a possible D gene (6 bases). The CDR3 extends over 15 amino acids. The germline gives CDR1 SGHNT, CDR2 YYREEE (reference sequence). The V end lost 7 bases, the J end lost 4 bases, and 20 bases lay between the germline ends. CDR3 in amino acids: CASATPGQGFYGYTF. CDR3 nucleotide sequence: TGTGCCAGCGCAACGCCGGGACAAGGATTCTATGGCTACACCTTC.